The 12 T cell receptor beta chains listed next were all sequenced from one sample in a study of Graves' ophthalmopathy and Graves' hyperthyroidism. Amplified material comprised TCR beta CDR3 regions derived from RNA transcripts. Second-round multiplex PCR followed a first-round RT-PCR using HTBI primers. TCRdb fed the multiplex PCR reads into MiXCR, producing one record per CDR3 protein. The sample includes under 800,000 distinct CDR3 sequences, 22% seen only once; the top ten take more than 5.5%. The sample was peripheral blood. The receptors originated from a woman younger than 35 with stable Graves' hyperthyroidism. Some clones in this sample may be carry-over from other donors' samples.

This clonotype was picked up a small number of times. The chain has TRBV19 and TRBJ1-5; D might be TRBD1 (5 bases). Trimming stripped 7 bases from V and 2 bases from J, with 15 bases between. Germline V CDR1 and CDR2: LNHDA, SQIVND (reference sequence). The CDR3 has 15 residues. The CDR3 is CASKAGREGNQPQHF. The CDR3 DNA reads TGTGCCAGTAAGGCCGGCAGGGAAGGCAATCAGCCCCAGCATTTT.

This clonotype was recorded at least ten times. The V gene is TRBV28, the J gene TRBJ1-3; maybe TRBD1 (6 bases). Germline-derived CDR1 and CDR2 are MDHEN and SYDVKM. The CDR3 runs 15 residues. V was pared by 4 bases and J by 0 bases, with 10 bases between. The CDR3 spells CASSSGTLSGNTIYF. CDR3 sequence (DNA): TGTGCCAGCAGTTCGGGGACACTCTCTGGAAACACCATATATTTT.

V and J are TRBV12-3 or TRBV12-4 and TRBJ1-3, with D possibly TRBD1 on 6 matching bases. This CDR3 is 16 amino acids long. V lost 6 bases and J 0 bases, leaving 15 bases between the germline ends. The CDR3 DNA follows: TGTGCCAGCAGCCCCAGACAGGCACGCTCTGGAAACACCATATATTTT. The encoded protein is CASSPRQARSGNTIYF.

This clonotype was found many times. The chain employs TRBV6-1 and TRBJ1-5; 9 nucleotides agree with TRBD1. Germline CDR1 and CDR2: MNHNS and SASEGT. The junction had 10 bases not matched to a gene; V was cut back by 6 bases and J by 4 bases. The CDR3 covers 16 residues. The CDR3 DNA reads TGTGCCAGCAGATTGGGACAGGGTGGGAATAATCAGCCCCAGCATTTT. Translated: CASRLGQGGNNQPQHF.

Of note for this clonotype: A much larger clone lies a single base off, so this may be a read error. The V and J genes are TRBV11-2 and TRBJ2-7, with D uncertain. Germline CDR1 SGHAT, CDR2 FQNNGV. CDR3 length: 12 amino acids. CDR3 protein: CTSSQQSPEQYF. The CDR3 coding sequence is TGTACCAGCAGCCAACAGTCGCCCGAGCAGTACTTC.

This clonotype came up many times. V usage is TRBV15 and J usage is TRBJ1-2; D is unresolved. CDR1 and CDR2 from the germline V gene are LNHNV and YYDKDF (reference sequence). V was trimmed by 0 bases and J by 6 bases, leaving 11 bases between them. CDR3 length: 14 residues. In nucleotides, the CDR3 is TGTGCCACCAGCAGAGATAGGGAGGCGGATGGCTACACCTTC. Protein sequence: CATSRDREADGYTF.

This clonotype was found many times. The rearrangement uses TRBV7-8 and TRBJ1-2, with D unclear. The CDR3 sequence is 14 residues long. Germline CDR1 is SGHVS and CDR2 is FQNEAQ. V was trimmed by 3 bases and J by 3 bases, leaving 11 bases between them. For the CDR3, the DNA is TGTGCCAGCAGCTTCGGGCCCCCTGACTATGGCTACACCTTC. Translated, it gives CASSFGPPDYGYTF.

The chain employs TRBV12-3 or TRBV12-4 and TRBJ2-7; 11 nucleotides agree with TRBD1. The CDR3 covers 17 residues. Trimming at V came to 2 bases and at J to 4 bases, leaving 10 bases not matched to a gene. CDR3 bases: TGTGCCAGCAGTTTAAACAGAAACCGGGACAGGGGGTACGAGCAGTACTTC. Translated, it gives CASSLNRNRDRGYEQYF.

This clonotype was recorded at least ten times. V and J are TRBV12-3 or TRBV12-4 and TRBJ1-2; perhaps TRBD1 as D (6 bases). The CDR3 runs to 13 residues. The ends were cut back, 1 base at V and 7 bases at J, with 10 bases in the middle. In DNA, the CDR3 is TGTGCCAGCAGTTTAGGGCAGGGGATTGGCTACACCTTC. Amino acids: CASSLGQGIGYTF.

This chain links TRBV28 with TRBJ2-7; 7 nucleotides line up with TRBD1. Per the germline V gene, CDR1 is MDHEN and CDR2 is SYDVKM. V lost 4 bases to trimming and J lost 3 bases; unmatched junction nucleotides: 9. This CDR3 is built from 15 residues. The chain's CDR3 is CASSCHGQDFYEQYF. The DNA of the CDR3 is TGTGCCAGCAGTTGCCACGGACAGGACTTCTACGAGCAGTACTTC. The variable domain in full, with the rest retrieved from reference TRBV28 and TRBJ2-7, is DVKVTQSSRYLVKRTGEKVFLECVQDMDHENMFWYRQDPGLGLRLIYFSYDVKMKEKGDIPEGYSVSREKKERFSLILESASTNQTSMYLCASSCHGQDFYEQYFGPGTRLTVT.

In its sample, this clonotype was seen many times. V and J are TRBV7-2 and TRBJ2-7, with D possibly matching TRBD2 (6 bases). CDR1 SGHTA and CDR2 FQGNSA come from the germline V gene. The V end lost 3 bases, the J end lost 0 bases, and 9 bases lay between the germline ends. The CDR3 sequence is 14 residues long. CDR3 DNA: TGTGCCAGCAGCTTTGGGGGACTCTCCTACGAGCAGTACTTC. Protein: CASSFGGLSYEQYF.

This clonotype was counted at least ten times. The chain joins TRBV10-3 to TRBJ1-1, with D unresolved. CDR1 and CDR2 from the germline V gene are ENHRY and SYGVKD. Trimming cost V 3 bases and J 0 bases, with 8 bases left between them. The CDR3 spans 14 residues. Written as DNA, the CDR3 is TGTGCCATCAGTGAACGACACCTGAACACTGAAGCTTTCTTT. It encodes CAISERHLNTEAFF.